This is a list of T cell receptor beta chains from one sample in a study of blood T cell repertoires in COVID-19. The assay was immunoSEQ multiplex PCR, and TCRdb's table has in-frame clones only and misses some. The sample has tens of thousands of clones; roughly 86% are singletons. Specimen: peripheral blood. These TCRs come from a human donor in a cohort sampled during active COVID-19. Both conserved end residues are part of each CDR3. A D gene is named only where the DNA matches it firmly. The listing skips clone size in some rows; elsewhere it reads once, few, many or a size class.

J	V	D	size	DNA	CDR3
TRBJ1-2	TRBV28	NA	NA	TGTGCCAGCAGTTTATTGGGAGCCGACTATGGCTACACCTTC	CASSLLGADYGYTF
TRBJ1-5	TRBV7-9	NA	few	TGTGCCAGCCACAGTGGCAATCAGCCCCAGCATTTT	CASHSGNQPQHF
TRBJ2-7	TRBV7-2	TRBD1	NA	TGTGCCAGCAGCTCAGGACAGGGTCCGTACGAGCAGTACTTC	CASSSGQGPYEQYF
TRBJ2-7	TRBV3-1/TRBV3-2	NA	NA	TGTGCCAGCAGCCAAGATCAGGGATTTACCTACGAGCAGTACTTC	CASSQDQGFTYEQYF
TRBJ1-5	TRBV19	TRBD1	NA	TGTGCCAGTAGTATAACAGGGGGTAGCAATCAGCCCCAGCATTTT	CASSITGGSNQPQHF
TRBJ2-7	TRBV27	NA	once	TGTGCCAGCCAACCGGGAGTCTCCTACGAGCAGTACTTC	CASQPGVSYEQYF
TRBJ1-5	TRBV5-6	TRBD1	NA	TGTGCCAGCAGCGCACGGGACAGGTATTATAGCAATCAGCCCCAGCATTTT	CASSARDRYYSNQPQHF
TRBJ1-6	TRBV6-1	NA	NA	TGTGCCAGCAGTGAAGCAGGGGGATATCCGAATTCACCCCTCCACTTT	CASSEAGGYPNSPLHF
TRBJ2-7	TRBV7-2	TRBD1	NA	TGTGCCAGCAGCTTAGGGGTACAGGGGGCTTACGAGCAGTACTTC	CASSLGVQGAYEQYF
TRBJ2-5	TRBV7-9	TRBD1	NA	TGTGCCAGCAGCTTCCGACAGGGTGGAGAGACCCAGTACTTC	CASSFRQGGETQYF
TRBJ2-7	TRBV7-2	TRBD1	NA	TGTGCCAGCAGCCCAGGGGGCGGACCATACGAGCAGTACTTC	CASSPGGGPYEQYF
TRBJ1-6	TRBV3-1/TRBV3-2	TRBD1	NA	TGTGCCAGCAGCCAAGAGACAGGGCGGGGATCACCCCTCCACTTT	CASSQETGRGSPLHF
TRBJ2-5	TRBV7-3	TRBD2	NA	TGTGCCAGCAGCCCCCAGCGGGGGGGCTTGGAGACCCAGTACTTC	CASSPQRGGLETQYF
TRBJ1-1	TRBV29-1	NA	NA	TGCAGCGCGAAAACAGGGTCTATGAACACTGAAGCTTTCTTT	CSAKTGSMNTEAFF
TRBJ1-1	TRBV5-1	TRBD1	NA	TGCGCCAGCAGCCAGGACCCGACAGGGACGACTGAAGCTTTCTTT	CASSQDPTGTTEAFF
TRBJ1-3	TRBV2	NA	NA	TGTGCCAGCAGCCTAAGGACAGCCTCTGGAAACACCATATATTTT	CASSLRTASGNTIYF
TRBJ2-2	TRBV4-1	NA	NA	TGCGCCAGCAGCCAACCAGGGCCCACCGGGGAGCTGTTTTTT	CASSQPGPTGELFF
TRBJ2-7	TRBV10-3	TRBD1	few	TGTGCCACCTCGTCCCGGGACAGGGACTCCTACGAGCAGTACTTC	CATSSRDRDSYEQYF
TRBJ1-3	TRBV7-8	NA	NA	TGTGCCAGCAGCGCTTCGCGAGGCCGCGGAAACACCATATATTTT	CASSASRGRGNTIYF
TRBJ1-1	TRBV18	TRBD1	NA	TGTGCCAGCTCGCGGACAGGCCCCCACACTGAAGCTTTCTTT	CASSRTGPHTEAFF
TRBJ1-6	TRBV29-1	TRBD1	NA	TGCAGCGTCGCCCGGGACAGAACTTCACCCCTCCACTTT	CSVARDRTSPLHF
TRBJ1-6	TRBV12-3/TRBV12-4	NA	once	TGTGCCAGCTGCTTTGGGGCCGAGTCACCCCTCCACTTT	CASCFGAESPLHF
TRBJ1-1	TRBV29-1	NA	NA	TGCAGCGTCATACAGGGAACTGAAGCTTTCTTT	CSVIQGTEAFF
TRBJ1-2	TRBV15	NA	few	TGTGCCACCAGCAGGGGGGGATTTAACTATGGCTACACCTTC	CATSRGGFNYGYTF
TRBJ2-2	TRBV7-7	NA	many	TGTGCCAGCAGCTTAACCAGAGGCACCGGGGAGCTGTTTTTT	CASSLTRGTGELFF
TRBJ1-1	TRBV5-5	NA	NA	TGTGCCAGCAGCTTGCCAGGAATGAGCACTGAAGCTTTCTTT	CASSLPGMSTEAFF
TRBJ2-7	TRBV7-2	NA	NA	TGTGCCAGCAGCTTAGAACACCGCTACGAGCAGTACTTC	CASSLEHRYEQYF
TRBJ2-5	TRBV28	TRBD2	NA	TGTGCCAGCAGTTGGGGACTAGCGGGGGCAATGGTGAGGACCCAGTACTTC	CASSWGLAGAMVRTQYF
TRBJ1-1	TRBV3-1/TRBV3-2	NA	NA	TGTGCCAGCAGCCAAGTCCCCGGGGATGCTTTCTTT	CASSQVPGDAFF
TRBJ1-2	TRBV28	TRBD1	NA	TGTGCCAGCAGTTTATTGGACAGGGAGAAGGTTGGCTACACCTTC	CASSLLDREKVGYTF
TRBJ1-2	TRBV7-9	TRBD1	once	TGTGCCAGCAGCAACCGACAGGGCTCTGGCTACACCTTC	CASSNRQGSGYTF
TRBJ1-2	TRBV2	TRBD1	NA	TGTGCCAGCATGCTAGGGACAGGGGGCTATGGCTACACCTTC	CASMLGTGGYGYTF
TRBJ2-1	TRBV19	NA	NA	TGTGCCAGTAGTATTCAGGACTTTGCCAATGAGCAGTTCTTC	CASSIQDFANEQFF
TRBJ2-7	TRBV4-1	NA	NA	TGCGCCAGCAGCCACCCTACAGGGTCTGCAGACGAGCAGTACTTC	CASSHPTGSADEQYF
TRBJ1-5	TRBV30	TRBD1	NA	TGTGCCTGGAGTGTAGGACAGGGGGGGAATCAGCCCCAGCATTTT	CAWSVGQGGNQPQHF
TRBJ2-7	TRBV15	NA	NA	TGTGCCACCAGCAGTAACTCCTACGAGCAGTACTTC	CATSSNSYEQYF
TRBJ1-4	TRBV2	NA	NA	TGTGCCAGCAACAGGGACGGGGGGGGAGAAAAACTGTTTTTT	CASNRDGGGEKLFF
TRBJ2-3	TRBV28	NA	NA	TGTGCCAGCAGCCGCGGCCAGGGCGCAGATACGCAGTATTTT	CASSRGQGADTQYF
TRBJ1-1	TRBV28	NA	once	TGTGCCAGCAGTACCCCAGGCCGGGGAACTGAAGCTTTCTTT	CASSTPGRGTEAFF
TRBJ2-4	TRBV19	NA	NA	TGTGCCAGTAGTATTGCAGGGACCAAAAACATTCAGTACTTC	CASSIAGTKNIQYF
TRBJ2-7	TRBV3-1/TRBV3-2	TRBD2	NA	TGTGCCAGCAGCCCGGGGGGAACCTACGAGCAGTACTTC	CASSPGGTYEQYF
TRBJ1-3	TRBV9	NA	NA	TGTGCCAGCAGCGCTCAGGGGTTATCTGGAAACACCATATATTTT	CASSAQGLSGNTIYF
TRBJ1-2	TRBV27	TRBD1	few	TGTGCCAGCAGTTTCCGACAGGGGGATGGCTACACCTTC	CASSFRQGDGYTF
TRBJ1-1	TRBV9	NA	NA	TGTGCCAGCAGCGTTCGTGAGGTGAACACTGAAGCTTTCTTT	CASSVREVNTEAFF
TRBJ2-7	TRBV4-1	NA	NA	TGCGCCAGCAGCCAAGGTGGCATCACCTACGAGCAGTACTTC	CASSQGGITYEQYF
TRBJ2-1	TRBV5-1	TRBD2	NA	TGCGCCAGCAGCTTGGGGCTAGCGGGGGGAAATTGCGAGCAGTTCTTC	CASSLGLAGGNCEQFF
TRBJ2-1	TRBV9	NA	NA	TGTGCCAGCAGCGTATCATCCAATGAGCAGTTCTTC	CASSVSSNEQFF
TRBJ2-1	TRBV9	NA	once	TGTGCCAGCAGCGTAGGGGACTCCAATGAGCAGTTCTTC	CASSVGDSNEQFF
TRBJ2-1	TRBV5-1	NA	NA	TGCGCCAGCAGCTTCCTAGACGATGAGCAGTTCTTC	CASSFLDDEQFF
TRBJ1-2	TRBV27	NA	NA	TGTGCCAGCAGTTTTTCGGGTGGATTGGGTGGCTACACCTTC	CASSFSGGLGGYTF
TRBJ2-7	TRBV6-5	NA	NA	TGTGCCAGCAGTTCCCAGGAGGGAGTTTTCTACGAGCAGTACTTC	CASSSQEGVFYEQYF
TRBJ2-7	TRBV3-1/TRBV3-2	TRBD2	NA	TGTGCCAGCAGCCAAGTCCCCGGGACTAGCGGGGGGCGCTACGAGCAGTACTTC	CASSQVPGTSGGRYEQYF
TRBJ1-2	TRBV28	NA	NA	TGTGCCAGCAGTCTATCAGGGAAGGGCTACACCTTC	CASSLSGKGYTF
TRBJ1-1	TRBV28	NA	NA	TGTGCCACTCAGGGAGGCGTGAAAGCTTTCTTT	CATQGGVKAFF
TRBJ1-1	TRBV6-6	NA	once	TGTGCCAGCATTTTCGGGGGATCAGGGAACACTGAAGCTTTCTTT	CASIFGGSGNTEAFF
TRBJ1-4	TRBV7-9	NA	NA	TGTGCCAGCAGCTTCCGGACTAATGAAAAACTGTTTTTT	CASSFRTNEKLFF
TRBJ1-2	TRBV18	TRBD1	NA	TGTGCCAGCTCACCACAACAAAGTCGACAGGGTGGAGAGGATGGCTACACCTTC	CASSPQQSRQGGEDGYTF